The following is a T cell receptor beta chain sequence with its context. Separate from the approximately 720-subject first cohort was the approximately 110-subject validation cohort, to which the donors belonged. Profiling relied on immunoSEQ multiplex PCR, and the TCRdb table lists in-frame clones only, not all of them. The data hold over 150,000 clones, with 75% to 90% observed a single time. The source of the sample is a study of cytomegalovirus exposure and HLA in healthy donors. Study context: Later analysis reported that the approximately 110 validation repertoires shared the platform of the roughly 700 first-cohort repertoires.

The sample was PBMCs. The source is a woman in her late teens or twenties in good health and CMV-seronegative.

Here the CDR3 reads CASSYESYEQYF. The CDR3 nucleotides read TGTGCCAGCAGTTACGAGTCCTACGAGCAGTACTTC. The gene calls are TRBV6-6 and TRBJ2-7; the D is unclear. Deletions cut 2 bases from V and 1 base from J, with 3 bases between. Germline V CDR1 and CDR2: MNHNY, SVGAGI (reference sequence). The CDR3 covers 12 residues.